The rows below give T cell receptor beta chains drawn from one sample of a study of blood T cell repertoires in COVID-19. Sequenced by immunoSEQ multiplex PCR; TCRdb stores in-frame clones only, minus some. This sample carries approximately 200,000 clones, approximately 80% of them seen once, and the ten largest clones take about 5.1%. Sequenced material: peripheral blood. These receptor sequences come from a woman in her fifties or sixties who had recovered from COVID-19. The CDR3 runs from the conserved cysteine through the conserved F or W. Fields, in order: CDR3 protein, J gene, V gene.

CASSRDSSLRDYGYTF | TRBJ1-2 | TRBV19
CASSLGYRDEQYF | TRBJ2-7 | TRBV7-8
CASSQVSQGPYNEQFF | TRBJ2-1 | TRBV4-2
CATSGSDGYTF | TRBJ1-2 | TRBV24-1
CASSGTGRGNTGELFF | TRBJ2-2 | TRBV9
CSVEGTDLSTDTQYF | TRBJ2-3 | TRBV29-1
CASSLKGGAGNSGANVLTF | TRBJ2-6 | TRBV7-2
CASSLAGLNTGELFF | TRBJ2-2 | TRBV5-5
CASSLGWRGGTDTQYF | TRBJ2-3 | TRBV7-8
CASKGDIPYEQYF | TRBJ2-7 | TRBV5-1
CASSLVDRDTQYF | TRBJ2-3 | TRBV12-3/TRBV12-4
CASSLGALDQPQHF | TRBJ1-5 | TRBV7-9
CASSVASQGAESYGYTF | TRBJ1-2 | TRBV9
CATSDPTGGLNTQYF | TRBJ2-3 | TRBV24-1
CASSLREGNAGELFF | TRBJ2-2 | TRBV7-3
CASSLAGWASGGAIDEQFF | TRBJ2-1 | TRBV7-8
CSASSSGQGNEKLFF | TRBJ1-4 | TRBV20-1